Listed below are T cell receptor beta chains from one sample, sequenced in a study of blood T cell repertoires in COVID-19. Some clones are missing from TCRdb's copy, which holds only in-frame ones; the method was immunoSEQ multiplex PCR. The profile covers roughly 260,000 clones, with approximately 91% appearing a single time and just over 2.5% taken by the ten largest. The source material was peripheral blood. The receptors were gathered from a young adult with COVID-19, enrolled during active disease. CDR3s include the opening cysteine and the closing phenylalanine or tryptophan. Fields, in order: clone size, J gene, V gene, D gene, CDR3 DNA, CDR3 protein. A D gene is named only where the DNA matches it firmly. The size of a clone is reported for some rows only, either as once, few or many, or as a class for expanded clones.

clone size: .
J gene: TRBJ1-5
V gene: TRBV7-8
D gene: .
CDR3 DNA: TGTGCCAGCAGCCGCGGGGTCGGCCAGCCCCAGCATTTT
CDR3 protein: CASSRGVGQPQHF

clone size: .
J gene: TRBJ1-6
V gene: TRBV27
D gene: .
CDR3 DNA: TGTGCCAGCCAACAAAACCTTTATAATTCACCCCTCCACTTT
CDR3 protein: CASQQNLYNSPLHF

clone size: .
J gene: TRBJ1-1
V gene: TRBV6-1
D gene: .
CDR3 DNA: TGTGCCAGCAGTGAAGTATTGGCAGCTGAAGCTTTCTTT
CDR3 protein: CASSEVLAAEAFF

clone size: .
J gene: TRBJ2-2
V gene: TRBV27
D gene: .
CDR3 DNA: TGTGCCAGCAGTTTTTCCTGGGGGCTATCGAACACCGGGGAGCTGTTTTTT
CDR3 protein: CASSFSWGLSNTGELFF

clone size: .
J gene: TRBJ1-4
V gene: TRBV3-1/TRBV3-2
D gene: .
CDR3 DNA: TGTGCCAGCAGCCAACCAGGGGACAAACTGTTTTTT
CDR3 protein: CASSQPGDKLFF

clone size: .
J gene: TRBJ2-7
V gene: TRBV29-1
D gene: .
CDR3 DNA: TGCAGCGTTGTAGGGGCGCGGGGCGAGCAGTACTTC
CDR3 protein: CSVVGARGEQYF

clone size: .
J gene: TRBJ2-3
V gene: TRBV9
D gene: .
CDR3 DNA: TGTGCCAGCAGCGTCGGCGGGTGGGGCACAGATACGCAGTATTTT
CDR3 protein: CASSVGGWGTDTQYF

clone size: .
J gene: TRBJ2-1
V gene: TRBV5-1
D gene: TRBD1
CDR3 DNA: TGCGCCAGCAGCACCGTCCCGGGACAGGGATCGGGTGAGCAGTTCTTC
CDR3 protein: CASSTVPGQGSGEQFF

clone size: .
J gene: TRBJ2-7
V gene: TRBV6-5
D gene: TRBD1
CDR3 DNA: TGTGCCAGCAGTTACGGGGCAGGGGGTCCCTACGCCCGACAGTACTTC
CDR3 protein: CASSYGAGGPYARQYF

clone size: .
J gene: TRBJ2-7
V gene: TRBV29-1
D gene: .
CDR3 DNA: TGCAGCGTTGTCATCTCGCGCTACTTTACCTACGAGCAGTACTTC
CDR3 protein: CSVVISRYFTYEQYF

clone size: .
J gene: TRBJ1-1
V gene: TRBV14
D gene: .
CDR3 DNA: TGTGCCAGCAGCCAATACAGGGAGAGAGCTTTCTTT
CDR3 protein: CASSQYRERAFF

clone size: few
J gene: TRBJ2-7
V gene: TRBV12-5
D gene: .
CDR3 DNA: TGTGCTAGTGGTTTGGTACTGTCGCAGGGAACCTACGAGCAGTACTTC
CDR3 protein: CASGLVLSQGTYEQYF

clone size: .
J gene: TRBJ1-5
V gene: TRBV7-2
D gene: .
CDR3 DNA: TGTGCCAGCAGCATAGGCAGGGTTGGTGGACAGCCCCAGCATTTT
CDR3 protein: CASSIGRVGGQPQHF

clone size: once
J gene: TRBJ2-1
V gene: TRBV5-1
D gene: .
CDR3 DNA: TGCGCCAGCAGCTTGGGAAGTTTCCCCAATGTCGGATTGCGGCGCAATGAGCAGTTCTTC
CDR3 protein: CASSLGSFPNVGLRRNEQFF

clone size: .
J gene: TRBJ2-7
V gene: TRBV19
D gene: TRBD2
CDR3 DNA: TGTGCCAGTAGTATTAGTGGGACTAACTCCTACGAGCAGTACTTC
CDR3 protein: CASSISGTNSYEQYF

clone size: once
J gene: TRBJ2-1
V gene: TRBV5-1
D gene: TRBD2
CDR3 DNA: TGCGCCAGCGGTATTGCGGGAGGTTACAATGAGCAGTTCTTC
CDR3 protein: CASGIAGGYNEQFF

clone size: .
J gene: TRBJ1-2
V gene: TRBV4-2
D gene: TRBD1
CDR3 DNA: TGTGCCAGCAGCCAAGAATTAACAGGGGGCGCTGGCTACACCTTC
CDR3 protein: CASSQELTGGAGYTF

clone size: .
J gene: TRBJ2-7
V gene: TRBV21-1
D gene: .
CDR3 DNA: TGTGCCAGCAGCAAAGGTCCGCTTGCTAGCGGGGTCCCCTACGAGCAGTACTTC
CDR3 protein: CASSKGPLASGVPYEQYF

clone size: once
J gene: TRBJ2-2
V gene: TRBV21-1
D gene: .
CDR3 DNA: TGTGCCAGCAGCAAAGCAAGACTAGCAGGGAACACCGGGGAGCTGTTTTTT
CDR3 protein: CASSKARLAGNTGELFF

clone size: .
J gene: TRBJ1-1
V gene: TRBV19
D gene: .
CDR3 DNA: TGTGCCAGTACCTCATCGGGACTTAGAGCTTTCTTT
CDR3 protein: CASTSSGLRAFF

clone size: .
J gene: TRBJ2-7
V gene: TRBV10-3
D gene: .
CDR3 DNA: TGTGCCATCAGTGACAGGTACTCCTACGAGCAGTACTTC
CDR3 protein: CAISDRYSYEQYF

clone size: .
J gene: TRBJ2-5
V gene: TRBV4-1
D gene: TRBD2
CDR3 DNA: TGCGCCAGCAGAGGGAACCCGGTCCCTAGCGGGGACCAAGAGACCCAGTACTTC
CDR3 protein: CASRGNPVPSGDQETQYF

clone size: once
J gene: TRBJ1-6
V gene: TRBV30
D gene: .
CDR3 DNA: TGTGCCTGGAGCAGCCTCGGGGGGGCTGTTAATTCACCCCTCCACTTT
CDR3 protein: CAWSSLGGAVNSPLHF

clone size: .
J gene: TRBJ1-5
V gene: TRBV18
D gene: .
CDR3 DNA: TGTGCCAGCCGGTTGCAGGGAGGGGGTAATAGCAATCAGCCCCAGCATTTT
CDR3 protein: CASRLQGGGNSNQPQHF

clone size: .
J gene: TRBJ1-4
V gene: TRBV7-6
D gene: TRBD1
CDR3 DNA: TGTGCCAGCAGCTACGGGACAGGGGGGGGTGAAAAACTGTTTTTT
CDR3 protein: CASSYGTGGGEKLFF

clone size: .
J gene: TRBJ2-7
V gene: TRBV6-2/TRBV6-3
D gene: .
CDR3 DNA: TGTGCCAGCAGTTACACGGACAGCTCCTACGAGCAGTACTTC
CDR3 protein: CASSYTDSSYEQYF

clone size: .
J gene: TRBJ2-5
V gene: TRBV5-1
D gene: .
CDR3 DNA: TGCGCCAGCAGCTTTTTACAGCAAGAGACCCAGTACTTC
CDR3 protein: CASSFLQQETQYF

clone size: .
J gene: TRBJ2-1
V gene: TRBV9
D gene: .
CDR3 DNA: TGTGCCAGCAGCACGAGCTCCTACAATGAGCAGTTCTTC
CDR3 protein: CASSTSSYNEQFF

clone size: .
J gene: TRBJ2-3
V gene: TRBV5-1
D gene: TRBD1
CDR3 DNA: TGCGCCAGCAGCTTGGACACAGGCGGCTTCGGGACAGGGTTCACAGATACGCAGTATTTT
CDR3 protein: CASSLDTGGFGTGFTDTQYF

clone size: .
J gene: TRBJ1-2
V gene: TRBV29-1
D gene: .
CDR3 DNA: TGCAGCGTTGAGGTCGGAGGAGGGACTTTCTATGGCTACACCTTC
CDR3 protein: CSVEVGGGTFYGYTF

clone size: .
J gene: TRBJ2-1
V gene: TRBV24-1
D gene: TRBD1
CDR3 DNA: TGTGCCACCAGTGACCCACAAACAGGGGAACAGTTCTTC
CDR3 protein: CATSDPQTGEQFF

clone size: .
J gene: TRBJ1-3
V gene: TRBV5-8
D gene: .
CDR3 DNA: TGTGCCAGCAGCGCTAACAGCTTCTTCTCTGGAAACACCATATATTTT
CDR3 protein: CASSANSFFSGNTIYF

clone size: .
J gene: TRBJ2-7
V gene: TRBV9
D gene: .
CDR3 DNA: TGTGCCAGCAGCTCTGAGCCCCTCTACGAGCAGTACTTC
CDR3 protein: CASSSEPLYEQYF

clone size: .
J gene: TRBJ1-4
V gene: TRBV11-2
D gene: TRBD1
CDR3 DNA: TGTGCCAGCAGAGGTTTGACAGGGACTAATGAAAAACTGTTTTTT
CDR3 protein: CASRGLTGTNEKLFF

clone size: .
J gene: TRBJ2-2
V gene: TRBV10-3
D gene: .
CDR3 DNA: TGTGCCATCATGGTAGATTCGAGTGTCGGGGAGCTGTTTTTT
CDR3 protein: CAIMVDSSVGELFF

clone size: .
J gene: TRBJ1-2
V gene: TRBV6-5
D gene: TRBD1
CDR3 DNA: TGTGCCAGCCGAGCAGGGGGCCGCATTAATTATGGCTACACCTTC
CDR3 protein: CASRAGGRINYGYTF

clone size: .
J gene: TRBJ2-1
V gene: TRBV6-5
D gene: TRBD2
CDR3 DNA: TGTGCCAGCAGTACCGGACTAGCGGTGAATGAGCAGTTCTTC
CDR3 protein: CASSTGLAVNEQFF

clone size: .
J gene: TRBJ2-7
V gene: TRBV4-1
D gene: .
CDR3 DNA: TGCGCCAGCAGCCAGAAAGTAGTTTCCGACTACGAGCAGTACTTC
CDR3 protein: CASSQKVVSDYEQYF

clone size: .
J gene: TRBJ2-7
V gene: TRBV18
D gene: .
CDR3 DNA: TGTGCCAGCTCACCTTATGGAGAGAAAAGCGAGCAGTACTTC
CDR3 protein: CASSPYGEKSEQYF

clone size: .
J gene: TRBJ1-1
V gene: TRBV7-2
D gene: .
CDR3 DNA: TGTGCCAGCAGCTTAGCGACGGGGAACACTGAAGCTTTCTTT
CDR3 protein: CASSLATGNTEAFF

clone size: .
J gene: TRBJ2-3
V gene: TRBV5-4
D gene: TRBD1
CDR3 DNA: TGTGCCAGCAGCTTGGGGGGACAGAGCACAGATACGCAGTATTTT
CDR3 protein: CASSLGGQSTDTQYF

clone size: .
J gene: TRBJ1-4
V gene: TRBV4-1
D gene: .
CDR3 DNA: TGCGCCAGCAGCCCAGAGTATGTTGCTACTTTTACTAATGAAAAACTGTTTTTT
CDR3 protein: CASSPEYVATFTNEKLFF

clone size: once
J gene: TRBJ2-7
V gene: TRBV7-9
D gene: .
CDR3 DNA: TGTGCCAGCAGCTTAGACACCTCCTACGAGCAGTACTTC
CDR3 protein: CASSLDTSYEQYF

clone size: .
J gene: TRBJ1-1
V gene: TRBV7-9
D gene: .
CDR3 DNA: TGTGCCAGCAGCCAGGACACGAGCACTGAAGCTTTCTTT
CDR3 protein: CASSQDTSTEAFF

clone size: .
J gene: TRBJ2-5
V gene: TRBV24-1
D gene: TRBD2
CDR3 DNA: TGTGCCACCAGTGATCCAACGGCTAGCGGGCACCAAGAGACCCAGTACTTC
CDR3 protein: CATSDPTASGHQETQYF

clone size: .
J gene: TRBJ2-3
V gene: TRBV11-2
D gene: TRBD1
CDR3 DNA: TGTGCCAGCAGCCGGGGACAGGGGGCCGGAGATACGCAGTATTTT
CDR3 protein: CASSRGQGAGDTQYF

clone size: .
J gene: TRBJ1-1
V gene: TRBV15
D gene: .
CDR3 DNA: TGTGCCACCAGCAGCAGGGGAAGGACTGAAGCTTTCTTT
CDR3 protein: CATSSRGRTEAFF

clone size: .
J gene: TRBJ1-5
V gene: TRBV4-1
D gene: .
CDR3 DNA: TGCGCCAGCAGCCAAAAGGATGAGGGTTTCAATCAGCCCCAGCATTTT
CDR3 protein: CASSQKDEGFNQPQHF

clone size: .
J gene: TRBJ2-7
V gene: TRBV2
D gene: .
CDR3 DNA: TGTGCCAGCAGTGTTCGGGGATTCACCGAGCAGTACTTC
CDR3 protein: CASSVRGFTEQYF

clone size: .
J gene: TRBJ1-3
V gene: TRBV12-3/TRBV12-4
D gene: .
CDR3 DNA: TGTGCCAGCAGTTTAGGGAGAGGAAACACCATATATTTT
CDR3 protein: CASSLGRGNTIYF